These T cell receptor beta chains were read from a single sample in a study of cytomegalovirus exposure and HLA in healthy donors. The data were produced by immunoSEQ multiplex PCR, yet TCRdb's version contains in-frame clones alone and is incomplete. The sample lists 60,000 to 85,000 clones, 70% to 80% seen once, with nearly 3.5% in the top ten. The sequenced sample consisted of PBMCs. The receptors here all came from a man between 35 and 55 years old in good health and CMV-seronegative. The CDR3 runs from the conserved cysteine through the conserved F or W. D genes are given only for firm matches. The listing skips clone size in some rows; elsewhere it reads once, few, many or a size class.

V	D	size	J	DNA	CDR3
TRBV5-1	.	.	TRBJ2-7	TGCGCCAGCAGACCACAGACAGGTGCCTACGAGCAGTACTTC	CASRPQTGAYEQYF
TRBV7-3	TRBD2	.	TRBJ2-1	TGTGCCAGCCAACTCAGCGGGGGGAGCTCCTACAATGAGCAGTTCTTC	CASQLSGGSSYNEQFF
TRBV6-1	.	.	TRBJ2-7	TGTGCCAGCATCAACAGGGAATACGAGCAGTACTTC	CASINREYEQYF
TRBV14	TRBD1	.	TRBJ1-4	TGTGCCAGCAGCCTTGTATTCGTGACAGGGGGCGGAAAACTGTTTTTT	CASSLVFVTGGGKLFF
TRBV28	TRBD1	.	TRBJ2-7	TGTGCCAGCAGTTTAGGTGGGACAGGTTCTTACGAGCAGTACTTC	CASSLGGTGSYEQYF
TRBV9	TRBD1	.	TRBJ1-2	TGTGCCAGCAGCCCCCAAAGGGATCATGGTGGTGTAGATCCAGGGGGAGCCTACACCTTC	CASSPQRDHGGVDPGGAYTF
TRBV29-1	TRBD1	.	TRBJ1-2	TGCAGCGTTGAAGACCAGGGGGCTGTTGGCTACACCTTC	CSVEDQGAVGYTF
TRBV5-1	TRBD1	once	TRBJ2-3	TGCGCCAGCAGCACTGGGACAGGGTCAGATGCGCAGTATTTT	CASSTGTGSDAQYF
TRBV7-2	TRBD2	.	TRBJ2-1	TGTGCCAGCAGCGACTGGGCGGGGGGGCCGAATGAGCAGTTCTTC	CASSDWAGGPNEQFF
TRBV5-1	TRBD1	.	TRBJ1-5	TGCGCCAGCAGCCTACAGGGGGCGAGCAATCAGCCCCAGCATTTT	CASSLQGASNQPQHF
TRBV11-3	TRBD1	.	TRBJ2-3	TGTGCCAGCAGCTTTGGACAGGGGGACACAGATACGCAGTATTTT	CASSFGQGDTDTQYF
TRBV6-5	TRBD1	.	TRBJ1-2	TGTGCCAGCAGTCCCTCAGGGGGCCGGGGCTATGGCTACACCTTC	CASSPSGGRGYGYTF
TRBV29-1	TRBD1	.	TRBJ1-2	TGCAGCGTTGATCCCCGAGACAGGGATTTCTATGGCTACACCTTC	CSVDPRDRDFYGYTF
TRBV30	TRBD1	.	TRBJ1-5	TGTGCCTGGAGTGTACGACAGGGGGCGGGTCAGCCCCAGCATTTT	CAWSVRQGAGQPQHF
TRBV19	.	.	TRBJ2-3	TGTGCCAGTAGTATAGAATCGGGACTGGCCATAGATACGCAGTATTTC	CASSIESGLAIDTQYF
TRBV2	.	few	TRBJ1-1	TGTGCCAGCAGACAGCAGAACACTGAAGCTTTCTTT	CASRQQNTEAFF
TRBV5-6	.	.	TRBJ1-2	TGTGCCAGCAGCTTCTTTAACTATGGCTACACCTTC	CASSFFNYGYTF
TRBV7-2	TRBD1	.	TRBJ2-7	TGTGCCAGCAGCCGGGACAGGGGCTCCTACGAGCAGTACTTC	CASSRDRGSYEQYF
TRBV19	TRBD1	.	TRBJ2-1	TGTGCCAGTAGTATAGTAGGGACAGGGGGCATAGACAATGAGCAGTTCTTC	CASSIVGTGGIDNEQFF
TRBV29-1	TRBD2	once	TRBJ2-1	TGCAGCGCCACCGCCCCCGGGACTAGTGAAGTCTACAATGAGCAGTTCTTC	CSATAPGTSEVYNEQFF
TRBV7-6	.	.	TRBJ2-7	TGTGCCAGCAGCGGGTCTAGCCGCGAGCAGTACTTC	CASSGSSREQYF
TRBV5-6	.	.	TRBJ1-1	TGTGCCAGCAGCCGGGAACAGTGGTGGGTAGCTTTCTTT	CASSREQWWVAFF
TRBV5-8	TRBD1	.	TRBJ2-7	TGTGCCAGCAGCCCCTATATGGACAGGGGGTTTGGCGAGCAGTACTTC	CASSPYMDRGFGEQYF
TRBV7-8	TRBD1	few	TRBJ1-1	TGTGCCAGCAGCTCCCAGACAGGGAAGGACACTGAAGCTTTCTTT	CASSSQTGKDTEAFF
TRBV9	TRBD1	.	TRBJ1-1	TGTGCCAGCAGCGTAGGAGACAGGGGAGGCGGCACTGAAGCTTTCTTT	CASSVGDRGGGTEAFF
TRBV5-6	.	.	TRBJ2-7	TGTGCCAGCAGCTTGGGACAGGAGGTTGGCTACGAGCAGTACTTC	CASSLGQEVGYEQYF
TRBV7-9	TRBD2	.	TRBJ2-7	TGTGCCAGCAGCTTAGGTTTTGGGGAGGGATACGAGCAGTACTTC	CASSLGFGEGYEQYF
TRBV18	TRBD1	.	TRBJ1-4	TGTGCCAGCTCACCCCGGACAGGGCAGAATGAAAAACTGTTTTTT	CASSPRTGQNEKLFF
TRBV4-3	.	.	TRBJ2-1	TGCGCCAGCAGCCAACAACTCGTCCTGGGCACCCGTTACAATGAGCAGTTCTTC	CASSQQLVLGTRYNEQFF
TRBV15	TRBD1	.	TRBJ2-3	TGTGCCACCAGCAGCGACAGGGCCCTGTTTAGAGATACGCAGTATTTT	CATSSDRALFRDTQYF
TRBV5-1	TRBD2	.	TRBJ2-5	TGCGCCAGCAGCACGCTAGCGGGGGGGAATCGAGAGACCCAGTACTTC	CASSTLAGGNRETQYF
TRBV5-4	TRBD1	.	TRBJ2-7	TGTGCCAGCAGCTTGCCCGGGACAGCGACCTACGAGCAGTACTTC	CASSLPGTATYEQYF